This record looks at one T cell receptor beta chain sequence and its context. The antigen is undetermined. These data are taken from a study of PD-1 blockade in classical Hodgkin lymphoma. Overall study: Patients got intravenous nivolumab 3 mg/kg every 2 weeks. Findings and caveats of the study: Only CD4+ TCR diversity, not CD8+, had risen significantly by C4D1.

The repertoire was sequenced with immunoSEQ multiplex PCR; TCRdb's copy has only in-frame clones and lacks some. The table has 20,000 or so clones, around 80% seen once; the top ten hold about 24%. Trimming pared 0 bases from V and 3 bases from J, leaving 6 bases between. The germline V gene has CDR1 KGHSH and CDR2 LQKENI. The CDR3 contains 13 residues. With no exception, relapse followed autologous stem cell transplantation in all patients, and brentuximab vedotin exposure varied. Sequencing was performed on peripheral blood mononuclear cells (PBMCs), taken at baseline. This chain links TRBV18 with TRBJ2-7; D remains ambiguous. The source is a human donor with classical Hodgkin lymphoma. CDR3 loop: CASSPPGNYEQYF. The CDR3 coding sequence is TGTGCCAGCTCACCACCAGGGAACTACGAGCAGTACTTC.